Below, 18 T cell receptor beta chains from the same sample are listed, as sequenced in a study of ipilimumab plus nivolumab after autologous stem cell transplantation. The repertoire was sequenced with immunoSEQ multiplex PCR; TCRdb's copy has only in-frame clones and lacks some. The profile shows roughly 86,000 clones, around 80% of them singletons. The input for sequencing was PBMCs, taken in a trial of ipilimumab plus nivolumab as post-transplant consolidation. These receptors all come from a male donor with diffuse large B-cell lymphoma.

The CDR3 reads CASSVGTVPSQQYF. DNA of the CDR3: TGTGCCAGCAGTGTCGGGACAGTCCCCTCTCAGCAGTACTTC. The rearrangement joins TRBV6-1 to TRBJ2-7; 7 bases are a match to TRBD1. Germline-derived CDR1 and CDR2 are MNHNS and SASEGT. CDR3 length: 14 amino acids. V gave up 4 bases and J gave up 8 bases; unmatched junction bases: 11.

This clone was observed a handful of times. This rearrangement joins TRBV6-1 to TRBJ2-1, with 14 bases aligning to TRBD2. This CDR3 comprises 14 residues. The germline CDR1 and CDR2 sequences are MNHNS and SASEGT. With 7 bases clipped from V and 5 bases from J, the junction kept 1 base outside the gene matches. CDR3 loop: CASMGLAGDNEQFF. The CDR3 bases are TGTGCCAGCATGGGACTAGCGGGGGACAATGAGCAGTTCTTC.

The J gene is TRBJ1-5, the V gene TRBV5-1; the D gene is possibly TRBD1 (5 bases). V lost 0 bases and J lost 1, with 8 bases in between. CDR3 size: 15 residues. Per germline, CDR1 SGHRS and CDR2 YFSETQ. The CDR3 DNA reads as TGCGCCAGCAGCTTGGACGGGGGGAGCAATCAGCCCCAGCATTTT. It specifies CASSLDGGSNQPQHF. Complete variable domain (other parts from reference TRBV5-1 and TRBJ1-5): KAGVTQTPRYLIKTRGQQVTLSCSPISGHRSVSWYQQTPGQGLQFLFEYFSETQRNKGNFPGRFSGRQFSNSRSEMNVSTLELGDSALYLCASSLDGGSNQPQHFGDGTRLSIL.

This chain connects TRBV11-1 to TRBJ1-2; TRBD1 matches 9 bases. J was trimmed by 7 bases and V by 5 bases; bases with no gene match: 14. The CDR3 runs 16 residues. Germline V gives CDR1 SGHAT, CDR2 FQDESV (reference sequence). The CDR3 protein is CASSPITGTGYSGYTF. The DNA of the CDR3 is TGTGCCAGCAGCCCGATTACCGGGACAGGGTACTCTGGCTACACCTTC.

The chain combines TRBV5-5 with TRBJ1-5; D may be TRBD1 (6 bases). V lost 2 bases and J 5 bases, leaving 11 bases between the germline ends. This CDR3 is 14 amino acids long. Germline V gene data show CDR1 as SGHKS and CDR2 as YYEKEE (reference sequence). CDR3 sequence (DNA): TGTGCCAGCAGCTTTGCAGGGGCAGATCAGCCCCAGCATTTT. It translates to CASSFAGADQPQHF.

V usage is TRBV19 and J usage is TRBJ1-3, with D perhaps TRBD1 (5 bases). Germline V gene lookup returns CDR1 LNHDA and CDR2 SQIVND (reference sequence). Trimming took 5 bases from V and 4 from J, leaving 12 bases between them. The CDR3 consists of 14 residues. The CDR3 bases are TGTGCCAGTAGTCCCAGGGTTTCCGGAAACACCATATATTTT. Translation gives CASSPRVSGNTIYF.

In DNA, the CDR3 is TGTGCCAGCAGCCTCAAATTCGACAGGGCCCCCTACAATGAGCAGTTCTTC. Encoded protein: CASSLKFDRAPYNEQFF. The chain uses TRBV7-2 and TRBJ2-1, with 7 bases aligning to TRBD1. The CDR3 runs 17 residues. V dropped 5 bases and J dropped 2; count of bases not matched to a gene: 12. Germline V gene data show CDR1 as SGHTA and CDR2 as FQGNSA. Supplemented by reference TRBV7-2 and TRBJ2-1, the full variable domain reads GAGVSQSPSNKVTEKGKDVELRCDPISGHTALYWYRQSLGQGLEFLIYFQGNSAPDKSGLPSDRFSAERTGGSVSTLTIQRTQQEDSAVYLCASSLKFDRAPYNEQFFGPGTRLTVL.

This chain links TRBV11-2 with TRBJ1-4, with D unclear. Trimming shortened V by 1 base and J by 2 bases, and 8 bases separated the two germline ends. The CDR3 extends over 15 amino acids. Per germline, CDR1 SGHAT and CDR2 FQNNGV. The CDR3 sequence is CASSLARNTNEKLFF. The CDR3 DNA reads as TGTGCCAGCAGCTTAGCGCGCAACACTAATGAAAAACTGTTTTTT.

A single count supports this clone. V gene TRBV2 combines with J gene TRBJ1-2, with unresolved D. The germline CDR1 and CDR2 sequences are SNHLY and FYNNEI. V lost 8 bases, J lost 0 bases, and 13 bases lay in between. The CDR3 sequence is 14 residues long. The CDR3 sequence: CASFLQESNYGYTF. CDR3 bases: TGTGCCAGCTTTTTACAAGAGTCTAACTATGGCTACACCTTC.

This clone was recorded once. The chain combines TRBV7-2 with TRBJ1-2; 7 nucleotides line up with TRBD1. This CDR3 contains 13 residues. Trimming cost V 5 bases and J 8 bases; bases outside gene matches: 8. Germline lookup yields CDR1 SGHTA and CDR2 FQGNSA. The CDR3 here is CASSPRQGEGYTF. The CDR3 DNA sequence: TGTGCCAGCAGCCCCAGACAGGGTGAAGGCTACACCTTC.

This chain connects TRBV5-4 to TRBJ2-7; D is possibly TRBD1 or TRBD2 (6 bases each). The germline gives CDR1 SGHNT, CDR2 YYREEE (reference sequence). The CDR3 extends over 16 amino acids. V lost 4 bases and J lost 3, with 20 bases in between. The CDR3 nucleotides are TGTGCCAGCAGCCCTGGGGGGCAGGGAAGGAACTACGAGCAGTACTTC. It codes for CASSPGGQGRNYEQYF.

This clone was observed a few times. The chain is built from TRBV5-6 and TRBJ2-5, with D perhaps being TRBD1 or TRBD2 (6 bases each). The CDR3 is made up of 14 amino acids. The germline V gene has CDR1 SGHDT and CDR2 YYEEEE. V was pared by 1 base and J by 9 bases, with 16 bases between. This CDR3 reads CASSLRGRLLAQYF. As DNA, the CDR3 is TGTGCCAGCAGCTTGCGGGGGCGCCTTTTGGCCCAGTACTTC.

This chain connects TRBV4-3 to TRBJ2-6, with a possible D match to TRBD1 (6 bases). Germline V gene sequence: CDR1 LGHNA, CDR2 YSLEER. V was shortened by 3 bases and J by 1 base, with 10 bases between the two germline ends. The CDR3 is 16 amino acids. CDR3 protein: CASSQGAVSGANVLTF. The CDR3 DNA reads TGCGCCAGCAGCCAGGGGGCAGTTTCTGGGGCCAACGTCCTGACTTTC.

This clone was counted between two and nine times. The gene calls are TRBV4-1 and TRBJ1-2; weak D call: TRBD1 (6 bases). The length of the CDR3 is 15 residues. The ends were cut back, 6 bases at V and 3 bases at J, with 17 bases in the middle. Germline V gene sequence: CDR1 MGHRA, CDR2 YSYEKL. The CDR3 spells CASRGGGGQDYGYTF. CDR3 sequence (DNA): TGCGCCAGCAGAGGCGGCGGGGGGCAAGACTATGGCTACACCTTC.

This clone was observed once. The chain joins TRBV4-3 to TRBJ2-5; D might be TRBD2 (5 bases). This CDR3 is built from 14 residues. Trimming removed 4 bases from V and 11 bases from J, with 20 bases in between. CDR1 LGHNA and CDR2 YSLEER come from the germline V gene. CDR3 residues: CASSPGLAYIEQYF. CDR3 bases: TGCGCCAGCAGCCCCGGACTTGCCTACATTGAGCAGTACTTC.

This CDR3 is CASSQDRGGANVLTF. The CDR3 region has the DNA TGTGCCAGCAGTCAAGACAGGGGGGGGGCCAACGTCCTGACTTTC. The chain links TRBV2 to TRBJ2-6; 9 positions match TRBD1. The CDR3 is made up of 15 amino acids. Germline V gene data show CDR1 as SNHLY and CDR2 as FYNNEI. With V trimmed by 5 bases and J by 4 bases, 3 bases remained unmatched. Based on the CDR3 plus reference TRBV2 and TRBJ2-6, the full variable domain is EPEVTQTPSHQVTQMGQEVILRCVPISNHLYFYWYRQILGQKVEFLVSFYNNEISEKSEIFDDQFSVERPDGSNFTLKIRSTKLEDSAMYFCASSQDRGGANVLTFGAGSRLTVL.

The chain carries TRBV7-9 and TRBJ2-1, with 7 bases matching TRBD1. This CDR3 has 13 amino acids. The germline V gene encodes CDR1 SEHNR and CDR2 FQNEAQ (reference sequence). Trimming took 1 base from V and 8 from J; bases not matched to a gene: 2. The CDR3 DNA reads TGTGCCAGCAGCTTAGGACAGGGTTATGAGCAGTTCTTC. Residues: CASSLGQGYEQFF.

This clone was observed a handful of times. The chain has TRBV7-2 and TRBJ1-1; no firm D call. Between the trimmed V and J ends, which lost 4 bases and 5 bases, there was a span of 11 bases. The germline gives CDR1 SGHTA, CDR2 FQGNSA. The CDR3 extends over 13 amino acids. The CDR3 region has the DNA TGTGCCAGCAGCTCACAAAGGTGGACTGAAGCTTTCTTT. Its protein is CASSSQRWTEAFF.